The present T cell receptor (beta chain) was sequenced within a study of early T cells in non-severe SARS-CoV-2 infection. Study summary: The input, bulk RNA from unsorted whole blood, was sequenced, and chains were unpaired. Findings and caveats of the study: Matches to VDJdb favored anti-spike CD8 responses and missed private and CD4 specificities.

This clonotype occurred many times. Its cognate antigen is unknown. V gave up 4 bases and J gave up 8 bases; unmatched junction bases: 5. This CDR3 is 13 amino acids long. The TCR library protocol was used to attach unique molecular identifiers. These identifiers were attached to individual cDNA molecules. TCRdb independently ran MiXCR on the 5' RACE reads; one entry per CDR3 protein. The sample has approximately 47,000 distinct CDR3 sequences, over 8% seen once. The chain employs TRBV12-3 or TRBV12-4 and TRBJ2-4; 7 positions agree with TRBD2. This material consisted of whole blood, taken at baseline. The clonotype comes from an adult who was a healthcare worker with PCR-confirmed SARS-CoV-2 infection or an uninfected control (not recorded which). For the CDR3, the DNA is TGTGCCAGCAGTTCGACTAGCAGGGACATTCAGTACTTC. This translates into CASSSTSRDIQYF.